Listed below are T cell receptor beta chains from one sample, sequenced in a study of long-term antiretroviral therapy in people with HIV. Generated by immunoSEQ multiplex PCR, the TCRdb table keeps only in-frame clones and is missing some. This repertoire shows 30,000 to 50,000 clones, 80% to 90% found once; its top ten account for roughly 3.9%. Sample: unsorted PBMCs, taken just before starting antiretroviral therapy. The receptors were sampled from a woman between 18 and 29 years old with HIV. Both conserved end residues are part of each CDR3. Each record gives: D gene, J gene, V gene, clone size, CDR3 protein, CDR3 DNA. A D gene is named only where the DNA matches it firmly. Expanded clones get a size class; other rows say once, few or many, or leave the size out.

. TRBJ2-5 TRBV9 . CASSPRTNQETQYF TGTGCCAGCAGCCCCCGGACAAATCAAGAGACCCAGTACTTC
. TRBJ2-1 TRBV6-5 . CASRQGRRAYNEQFF TGTGCCAGCAGACAGGGGAGGCGGGCGTACAATGAGCAGTTCTTC
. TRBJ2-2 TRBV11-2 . CASSLQNWELFF TGTGCCAGCAGCCTCCAGAATTGGGAGCTGTTTTTT
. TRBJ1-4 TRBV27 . CASSLERSNEKLFF TGTGCCAGCAGTTTAGAGAGGTCTAATGAAAAACTGTTTTTT
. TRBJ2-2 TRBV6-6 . CASSQNGAGELFF TGTGCCAGCAGTCAAAATGGGGCCGGGGAGCTGTTTTTT
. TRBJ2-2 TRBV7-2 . CASSRPRTRSTGELFF TGTGCCAGCAGCCGACCCCGGACTCGATCTACCGGGGAGCTGTTTTTT
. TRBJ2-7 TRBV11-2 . CASSLWSGRGYEQYF TGTGCCAGCAGCTTATGGTCAGGGAGAGGCTACGAGCAGTACTTC
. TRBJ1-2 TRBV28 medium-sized CASSYGTFYGYTF TGTGCCAGCAGTTACGGGACCTTCTATGGCTACACCTTC
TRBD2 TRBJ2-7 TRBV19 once CASSMLAGGRAYEQYF TGTGCCAGTAGTATGTTGGCGGGAGGGCGCGCGTACGAGCAGTACTTC
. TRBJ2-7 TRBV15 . CATSTGGSYEQYF TGTGCCACCAGCACTGGAGGAAGTTACGAGCAGTACTTC
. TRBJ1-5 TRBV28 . CASSSQQGVGQPQHF TGTGCCAGCAGTTCCCAACAGGGTGTCGGTCAGCCCCAGCATTTT
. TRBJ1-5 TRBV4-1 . CASSQALERQPQHF TGCGCCAGCAGCCAAGCCCTGGAGAGGCAGCCCCAGCATTTT
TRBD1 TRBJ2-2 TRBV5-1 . CASSSGQSNTGELFF TGCGCCAGCAGCTCGGGACAGTCGAACACCGGGGAGCTGTTTTTT
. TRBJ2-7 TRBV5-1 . CASSQAPGEQYF TGCGCCAGCAGCCAGGCCCCAGGGGAGCAGTACTTC
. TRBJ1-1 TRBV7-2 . CASSAGFVRAGGTEAFF TGTGCCAGCAGCGCGGGTTTCGTTCGGGCGGGGGGCACTGAAGCTTTCTTT
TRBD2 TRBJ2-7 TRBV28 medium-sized CASSLDSGPPTNDYEQYF TGTGCCAGCAGTTTGGATAGCGGGCCACCCACCAACGACTACGAGCAGTACTTC
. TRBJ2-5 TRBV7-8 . CASSYPDRQPLQETQYF TGTGCCAGCAGCTACCCCGACAGGCAGCCCCTCCAAGAGACCCAGTACTTC
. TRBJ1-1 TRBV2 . CASSGALAFF TGTGCCAGCAGTGGGGCGCTAGCTTTCTTT
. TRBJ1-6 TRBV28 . CASSFSRANSPLHF TGTGCCAGCAGTTTCAGCAGGGCAAATTCACCCCTCCACTTT
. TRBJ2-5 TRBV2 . CASSALRVFETQYF TGTGCCAGCAGTGCCCTCCGGGTCTTCGAGACCCAGTACTTC
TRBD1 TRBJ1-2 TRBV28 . CASSLTTGTGGGYTF TGTGCCAGCAGTTTGACTACAGGGACAGGGGGAGGCTACACCTTC
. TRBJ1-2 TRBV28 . CASTPLNNYGYTF TGTGCCAGCACCCCCCTAAACAACTATGGCTACACCTTC
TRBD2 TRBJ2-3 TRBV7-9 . CASSLDAGGAPDTQYF TGTGCCAGCAGCTTGGATGCGGGGGGAGCACCAGATACGCAGTATTTT
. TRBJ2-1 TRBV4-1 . CASSQDPSQANEQFF TGCGCCAGCAGCCAAGACCCATCACAAGCCAATGAGCAGTTCTTC